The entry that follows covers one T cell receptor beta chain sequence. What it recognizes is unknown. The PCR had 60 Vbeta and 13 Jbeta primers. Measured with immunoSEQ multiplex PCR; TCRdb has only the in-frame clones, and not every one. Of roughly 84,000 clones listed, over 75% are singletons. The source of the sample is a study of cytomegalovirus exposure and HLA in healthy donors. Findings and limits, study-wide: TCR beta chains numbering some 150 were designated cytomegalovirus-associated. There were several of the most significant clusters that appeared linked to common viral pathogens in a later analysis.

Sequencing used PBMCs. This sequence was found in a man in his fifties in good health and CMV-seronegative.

The CDR3 loop reads CASSQGLNLRNTEAFF. CDR3 nucleotide sequence: TGCGCCAGCAGCCAAGGTCTTAATTTGAGGAACACTGAAGCTTTCTTT. This sequence joins TRBV4-3 and TRBJ1-1; D is undetermined. The CDR3 covers 16 residues. CDR1 LGHNA and CDR2 YSLEER come from the germline V gene. V shed 1 base and J shed 1 base, with 13 bases lying between them.